This T cell receptor (beta chain) appears in the sequencing data of a study of a mutant IDH1 vaccine in newly diagnosed glioma. Looking at the study overall: Standard pretreatment was either radiotherapy, temozolomide, or, for most, radiochemotherapy with temozolomide. General observations from the study: Across multiple MHC alleles, 80% to 95% of patients had vaccine-induced responses.

TCRdb's copy holds only in-frame clones and misses some; the assay was immunoSEQ multiplex PCR. The sample consists of approximately 100,000 clones, approximately 90% of them appearing once. As concerns this clone: What it binds is unknown.

Sample time point: baseline, week 1 (first vaccination visit). The sample's treatment: pre-vaccination baseline after standard-of-care therapy. V was cut by 0 bases and J by 4 bases, with 7 bases left in between. Germline V gene lookup returns CDR1 SGHAT and CDR2 FQDESV (reference sequence). This CDR3 is built from 14 residues. Sequencing was performed on PBMCs, taken from a glioma patient treated with radiotherapy, temozolomide or both. The TCR originated in a woman between 45 and 65 years old with glioma. The genes are TRBV11-1 and TRBJ1-5, with D tentatively TRBD1 (5 bases). CDR3 in amino acids: CASSLAGGNQPQHF. The DNA of the CDR3 is TGTGCCAGCAGCTTAGCCGGGGGGAATCAGCCCCAGCATTTT.